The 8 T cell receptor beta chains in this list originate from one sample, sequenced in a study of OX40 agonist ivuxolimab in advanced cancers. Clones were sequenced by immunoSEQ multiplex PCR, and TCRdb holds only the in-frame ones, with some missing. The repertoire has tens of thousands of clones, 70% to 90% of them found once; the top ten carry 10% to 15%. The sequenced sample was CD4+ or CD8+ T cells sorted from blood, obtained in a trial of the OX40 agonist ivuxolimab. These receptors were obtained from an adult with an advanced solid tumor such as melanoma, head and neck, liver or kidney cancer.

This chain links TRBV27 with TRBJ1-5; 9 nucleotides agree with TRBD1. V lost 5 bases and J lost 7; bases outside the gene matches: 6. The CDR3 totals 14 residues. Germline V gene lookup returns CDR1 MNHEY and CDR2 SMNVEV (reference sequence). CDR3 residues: CASSQQGAWQPQHF. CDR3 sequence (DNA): TGTGCCAGCAGTCAACAGGGGGCTTGGCAGCCCCAGCATTTT.

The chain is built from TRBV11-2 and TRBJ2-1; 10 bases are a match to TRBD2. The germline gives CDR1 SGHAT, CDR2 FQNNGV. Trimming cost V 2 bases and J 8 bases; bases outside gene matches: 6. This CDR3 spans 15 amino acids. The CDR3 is CASSLRAGGPYEQFF. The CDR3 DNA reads TGTGCCAGCAGCTTAAGAGCGGGAGGGCCCTATGAGCAGTTCTTC.

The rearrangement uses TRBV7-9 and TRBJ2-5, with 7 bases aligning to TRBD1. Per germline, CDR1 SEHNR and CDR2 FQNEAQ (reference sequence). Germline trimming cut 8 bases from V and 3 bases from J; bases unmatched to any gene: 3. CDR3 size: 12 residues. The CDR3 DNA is TGTGCCAGCGGGACAGAAGAAGAGACCCAGTACTTC. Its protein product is CASGTEEETQYF.

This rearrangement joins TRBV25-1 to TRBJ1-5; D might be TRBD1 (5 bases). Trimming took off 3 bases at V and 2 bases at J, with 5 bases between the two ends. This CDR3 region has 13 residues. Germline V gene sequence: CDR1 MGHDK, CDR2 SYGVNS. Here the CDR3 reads CASSEGGNQPQHF. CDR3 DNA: TGTGCCAGCAGTGAGGGGGGCAATCAGCCCCAGCATTTT. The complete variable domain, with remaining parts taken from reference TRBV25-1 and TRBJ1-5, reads EADIYQTPRYLVIGTGKKITLECSQTMGHDKMYWYQQDPGMELHLIHYSYGVNSTEKGDLSSESTVSRIRTEHFPLTLESARPSHTSQYLCASSEGGNQPQHFGDGTRLSIL.

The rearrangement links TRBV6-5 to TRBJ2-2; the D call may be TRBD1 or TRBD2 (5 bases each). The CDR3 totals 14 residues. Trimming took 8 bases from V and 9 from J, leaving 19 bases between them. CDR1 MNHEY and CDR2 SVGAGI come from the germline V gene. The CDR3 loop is CASRGTGRYRELFF. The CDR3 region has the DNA TGTGCCAGCCGAGGGACGGGGAGATATCGGGAGCTGTTTTTT.

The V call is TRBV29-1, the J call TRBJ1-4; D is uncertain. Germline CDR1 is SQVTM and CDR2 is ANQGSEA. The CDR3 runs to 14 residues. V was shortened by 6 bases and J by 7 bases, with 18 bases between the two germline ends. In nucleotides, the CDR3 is TGCAGCGTCCACTGGGCCTTCGAAAGTGAAAAACTGTTTTTT. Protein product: CSVHWAFESEKLFF. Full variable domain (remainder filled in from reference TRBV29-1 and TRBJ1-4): SAVISQKPSRDICQRGTSLTIQCQVDSQVTMMFWYRQQPGQSLTLIATANQGSEATYESGFVIDKFPISRPNLTFSTLTVSNMSPEDSSIYLCSVHWAFESEKLFFGSGTQLSVL.

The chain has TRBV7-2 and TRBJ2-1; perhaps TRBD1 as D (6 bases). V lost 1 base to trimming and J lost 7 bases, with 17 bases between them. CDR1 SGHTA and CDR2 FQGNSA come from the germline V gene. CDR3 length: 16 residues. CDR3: CASSLDGRGFGNEQFF. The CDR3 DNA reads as TGTGCCAGCAGCTTAGACGGCAGGGGTTTTGGTAATGAGCAGTTCTTC.

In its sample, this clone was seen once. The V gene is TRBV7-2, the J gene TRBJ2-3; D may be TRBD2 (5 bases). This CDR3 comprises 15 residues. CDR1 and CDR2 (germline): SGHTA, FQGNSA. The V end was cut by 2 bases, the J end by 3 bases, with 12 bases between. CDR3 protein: CASSLWGARTDTQYF. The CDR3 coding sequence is TGTGCCAGCAGCTTATGGGGAGCGAGGACAGATACGCAGTATTTT.